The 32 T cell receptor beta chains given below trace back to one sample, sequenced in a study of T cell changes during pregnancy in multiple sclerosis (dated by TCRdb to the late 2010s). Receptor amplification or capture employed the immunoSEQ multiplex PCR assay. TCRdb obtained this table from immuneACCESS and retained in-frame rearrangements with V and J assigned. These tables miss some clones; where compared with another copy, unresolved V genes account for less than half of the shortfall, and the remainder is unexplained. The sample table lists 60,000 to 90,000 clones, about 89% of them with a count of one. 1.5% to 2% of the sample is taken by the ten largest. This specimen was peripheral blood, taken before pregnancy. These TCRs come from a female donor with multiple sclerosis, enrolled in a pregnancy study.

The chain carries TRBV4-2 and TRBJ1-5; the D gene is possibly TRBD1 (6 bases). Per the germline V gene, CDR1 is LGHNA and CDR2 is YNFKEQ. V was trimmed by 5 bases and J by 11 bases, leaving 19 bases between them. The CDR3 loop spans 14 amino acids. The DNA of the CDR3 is TGTGCCAGCAGCGCAAGACAGGATACAATGGCCCAGCATTTT. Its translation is CASSARQDTMAQHF.

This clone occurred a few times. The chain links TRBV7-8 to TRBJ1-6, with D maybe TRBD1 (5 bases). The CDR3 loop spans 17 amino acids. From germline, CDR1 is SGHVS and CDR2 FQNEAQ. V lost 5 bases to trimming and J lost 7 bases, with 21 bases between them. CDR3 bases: TGTGCCAGCAGCCTGGGTATGTCGCGGGGCGCCAATTCACCCCTCCACTTT. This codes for CASSLGMSRGANSPLHF. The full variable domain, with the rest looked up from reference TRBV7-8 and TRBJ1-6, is GAGVSQSPRYKVAKRGQDVALRCDPISGHVSLFWYQQALGQGPEFLTYFQNEAQLDKSGLPSDRFFAERPEGSVSTLKIQRTQQEDSAVYLCASSLGMSRGANSPLHFGNGTRLTVT.

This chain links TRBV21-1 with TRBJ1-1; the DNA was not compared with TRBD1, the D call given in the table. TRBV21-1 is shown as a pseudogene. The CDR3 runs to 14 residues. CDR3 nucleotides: TGTGCCAGCAGCAAAGAGTCTAGGGGCGCAGGAGCTTTCTTT. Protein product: CASSKESRGAGAFF.

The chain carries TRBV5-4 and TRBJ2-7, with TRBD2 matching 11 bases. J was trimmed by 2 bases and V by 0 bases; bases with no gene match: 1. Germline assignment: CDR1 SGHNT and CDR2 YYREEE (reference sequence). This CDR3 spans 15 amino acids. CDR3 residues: CASSLVSGGAYEQYF. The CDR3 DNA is TGTGCCAGCAGCTTGGTTAGCGGGGGGGCCTACGAGCAGTACTTC.

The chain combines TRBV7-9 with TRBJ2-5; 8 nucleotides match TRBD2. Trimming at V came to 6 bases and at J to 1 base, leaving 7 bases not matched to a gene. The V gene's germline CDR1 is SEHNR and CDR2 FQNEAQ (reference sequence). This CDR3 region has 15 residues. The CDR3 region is CASRRGLAGQETQYF. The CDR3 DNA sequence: TGTGCCAGCAGACGTGGGCTAGCGGGCCAAGAGACCCAGTACTTC.

The CDR3 reads CASSLRTVVDSPLHF. The CDR3, as DNA: TGTGCCAGCAGCCTTCGGACAGTAGTTGATTCACCCCTCCACTTT. The rearrangement uses TRBV6-5 and TRBJ1-6; TRBD1 might be the D (6 bases). This CDR3 is built from 15 residues. With 6 bases removed from V and 8 bases from J, the gap between germline ends came to 17 bases. CDR1 MNHEY and CDR2 SVGAGI come from the germline V gene.

CDR3 sequence (DNA): TGTGCCAGCACTCTGACACTCTACGAGCAGTACTTC. Translating gives CASTLTLYEQYF. This chain uses TRBV2 with TRBJ2-7; D uncertain. With 7 bases removed from V and 3 bases from J, the gap between germline ends came to 10 bases. The CDR3 runs to 12 residues. Per germline, CDR1 SNHLY and CDR2 FYNNEI. The full variable domain, its missing parts supplied by reference TRBV2 and TRBJ2-7, is EPEVTQTPSHQVTQMGQEVILRCVPISNHLYFYWYRQILGQKVEFLVSFYNNEISEKSEIFDDQFSVERPDGSNFTLKIRSTKLEDSAMYFCASTLTLYEQYFGPGTRLTVT.

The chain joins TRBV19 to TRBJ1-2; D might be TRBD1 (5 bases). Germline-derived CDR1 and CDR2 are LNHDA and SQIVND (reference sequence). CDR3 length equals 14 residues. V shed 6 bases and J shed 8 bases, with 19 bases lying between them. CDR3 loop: CASRQGTDGGGYTF. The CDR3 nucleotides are TGTGCCAGTAGACAAGGGACCGACGGGGGAGGCTACACCTTC.

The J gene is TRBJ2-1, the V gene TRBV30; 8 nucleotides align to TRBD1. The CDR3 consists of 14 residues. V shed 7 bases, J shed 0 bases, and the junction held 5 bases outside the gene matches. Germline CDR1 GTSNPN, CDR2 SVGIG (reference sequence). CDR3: CASQGVPSYNEQFF. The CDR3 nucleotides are TGTGCCTCACAGGGGGTCCCCTCCTACAATGAGCAGTTCTTC.

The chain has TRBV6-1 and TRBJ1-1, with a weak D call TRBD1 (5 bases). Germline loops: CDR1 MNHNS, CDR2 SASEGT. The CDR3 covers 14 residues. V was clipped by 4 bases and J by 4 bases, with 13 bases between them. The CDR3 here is CASSVGGSGTEAFF. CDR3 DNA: TGTGCCAGCAGTGTGGGGGGGTCGGGCACTGAAGCTTTCTTT.

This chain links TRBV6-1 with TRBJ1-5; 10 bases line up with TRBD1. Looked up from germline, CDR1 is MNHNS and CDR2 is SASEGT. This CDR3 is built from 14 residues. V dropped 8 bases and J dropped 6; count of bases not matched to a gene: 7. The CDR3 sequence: CASHPDRGPQPQHF. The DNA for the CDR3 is TGTGCCAGCCACCCTGACAGGGGGCCTCAGCCCCAGCATTTT.

CDR3 loop: CAIRNSGGAGETQYF. Here the CDR3 DNA reads TGTGCCATCAGGAATAGCGGGGGGGCAGGAGAGACCCAGTACTTC. The chain joins TRBV10-3 to TRBJ2-5, with 11 bases matching TRBD2. Germline V lookup: CDR1 ENHRY, CDR2 SYGVKD. The CDR3 runs 15 residues. J was trimmed by 4 bases and V by 6 bases; bases with no gene match: 7.

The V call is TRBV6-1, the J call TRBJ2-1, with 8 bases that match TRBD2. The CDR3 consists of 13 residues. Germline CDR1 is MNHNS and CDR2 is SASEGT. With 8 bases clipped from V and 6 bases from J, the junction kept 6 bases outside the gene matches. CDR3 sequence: CASEVGGANEQFF. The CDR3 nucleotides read TGTGCCAGCGAGGTCGGGGGGGCCAATGAGCAGTTCTTC.

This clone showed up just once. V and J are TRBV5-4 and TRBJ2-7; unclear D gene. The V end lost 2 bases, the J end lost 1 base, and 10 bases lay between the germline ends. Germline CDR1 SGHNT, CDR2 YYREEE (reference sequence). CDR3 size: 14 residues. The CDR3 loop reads CASSFIPSSYEQYF. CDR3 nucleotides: TGTGCCAGCAGCTTTATCCCTAGTTCCTACGAGCAGTACTTC.

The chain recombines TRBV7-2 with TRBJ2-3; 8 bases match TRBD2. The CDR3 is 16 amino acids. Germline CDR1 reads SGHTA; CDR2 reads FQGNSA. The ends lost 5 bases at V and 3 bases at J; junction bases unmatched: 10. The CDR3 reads CASSPSWRGETDTQYF. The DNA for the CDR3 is TGTGCCAGCAGCCCCTCCTGGCGGGGGGAGACAGATACGCAGTATTTT.

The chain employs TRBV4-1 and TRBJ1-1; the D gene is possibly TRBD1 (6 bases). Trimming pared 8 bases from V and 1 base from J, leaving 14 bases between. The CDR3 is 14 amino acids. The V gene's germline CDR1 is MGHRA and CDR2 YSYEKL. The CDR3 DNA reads TGCGCCAGCCGTTTAAGGGGGAAGAACACTGAAGCTTTCTTT. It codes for CASRLRGKNTEAFF.

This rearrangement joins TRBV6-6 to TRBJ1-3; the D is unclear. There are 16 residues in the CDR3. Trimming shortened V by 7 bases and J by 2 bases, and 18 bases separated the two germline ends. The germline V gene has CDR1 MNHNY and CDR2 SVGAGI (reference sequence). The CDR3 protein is CASIGSGSTPGNTIYF. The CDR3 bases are TGTGCCAGCATTGGATCAGGATCCACTCCTGGAAACACCATATATTTT.

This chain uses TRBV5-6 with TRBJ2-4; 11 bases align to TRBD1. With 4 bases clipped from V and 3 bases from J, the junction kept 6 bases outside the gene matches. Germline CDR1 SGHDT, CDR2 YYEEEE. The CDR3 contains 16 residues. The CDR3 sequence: CASSLPGQGDKNIQYF. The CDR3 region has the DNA TGTGCCAGCAGCCTCCCGGGACAGGGGGACAAAAACATTCAGTACTTC. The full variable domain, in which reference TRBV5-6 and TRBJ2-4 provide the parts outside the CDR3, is DAGVTQSPTHLIKTRGQQVTLRCSPKSGHDTVSWYQQALGQGPQFIFQYYEEEERQRGNFPDRFSGHQFPNYSSELNVNALLLGDSALYLCASSLPGQGDKNIQYFGAGTRLSVL.

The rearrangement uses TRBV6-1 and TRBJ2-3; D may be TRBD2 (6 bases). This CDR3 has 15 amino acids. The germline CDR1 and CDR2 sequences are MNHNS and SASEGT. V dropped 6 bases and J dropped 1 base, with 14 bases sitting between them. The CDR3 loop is CASRADGGGTDTQYF. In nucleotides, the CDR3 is TGTGCCAGCAGGGCTGACGGCGGGGGCACAGATACGCAGTATTTT.

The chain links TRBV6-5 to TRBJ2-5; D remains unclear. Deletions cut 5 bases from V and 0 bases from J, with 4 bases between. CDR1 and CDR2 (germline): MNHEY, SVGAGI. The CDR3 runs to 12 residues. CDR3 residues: CASSENQETQYF. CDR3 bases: TGTGCCAGCAGTGAGAACCAAGAGACCCAGTACTTC.

Written as DNA, the CDR3 is TGCGCCAGCAGCTTAGGACTGCTTAATTCACCCCTCCACTTT. Protein sequence: CASSLGLLNSPLHF. This chain links TRBV5-1 with TRBJ1-6, with unresolved D. V was pared by 2 bases and J by 6 bases, with 9 bases between. The CDR3 sequence is 14 residues long. Germline lookup yields CDR1 SGHRS and CDR2 YFSETQ.

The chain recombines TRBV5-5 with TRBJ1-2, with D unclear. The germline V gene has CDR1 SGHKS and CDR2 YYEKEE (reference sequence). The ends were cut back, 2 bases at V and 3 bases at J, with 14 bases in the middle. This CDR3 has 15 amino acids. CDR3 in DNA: TGTGCCAGCAGCTTAACAGACCGGCAGGACTATGGCTACACCTTC. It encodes CASSLTDRQDYGYTF.

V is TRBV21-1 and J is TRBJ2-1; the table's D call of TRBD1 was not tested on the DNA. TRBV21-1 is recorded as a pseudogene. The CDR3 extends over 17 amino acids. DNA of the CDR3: TGTGCCAGCAGCAAACGGGGCCGAGACAGGGGATTGAATGAGCAGTTCTTC. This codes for CASSKRGRDRGLNEQFF.

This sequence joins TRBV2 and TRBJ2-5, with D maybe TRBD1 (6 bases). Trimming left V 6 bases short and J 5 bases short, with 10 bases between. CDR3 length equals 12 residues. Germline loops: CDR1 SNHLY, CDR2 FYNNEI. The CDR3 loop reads CASRHTGETQYF. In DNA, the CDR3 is TGTGCCAGCAGGCACACAGGGGAGACCCAGTACTTC.

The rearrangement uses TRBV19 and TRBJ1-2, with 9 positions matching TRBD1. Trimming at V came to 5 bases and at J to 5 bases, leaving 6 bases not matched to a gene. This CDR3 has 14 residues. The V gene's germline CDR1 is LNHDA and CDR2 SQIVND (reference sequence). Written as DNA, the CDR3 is TGTGCCAGTAGTGCCAGGACAGGGGAATATGGCTACACCTTC. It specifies CASSARTGEYGYTF.

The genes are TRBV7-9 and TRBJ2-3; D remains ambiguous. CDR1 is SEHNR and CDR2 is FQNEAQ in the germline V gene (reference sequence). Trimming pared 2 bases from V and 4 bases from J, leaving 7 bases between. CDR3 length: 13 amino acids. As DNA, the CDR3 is TGTGCCAGCAGCTTATTGGGCTCAGATACGCAGTATTTT. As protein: CASSLLGSDTQYF.

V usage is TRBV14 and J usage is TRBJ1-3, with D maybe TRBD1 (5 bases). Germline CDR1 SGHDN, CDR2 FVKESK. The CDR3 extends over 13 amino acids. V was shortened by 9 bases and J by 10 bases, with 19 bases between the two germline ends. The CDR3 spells CASQRSVTETIYF. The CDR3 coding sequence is TGTGCCAGTCAACGGTCCGTGACAGAAACCATATATTTT. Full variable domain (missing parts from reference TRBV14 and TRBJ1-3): EAGVTQFPSHSVIEKGQTVTLRCDPISGHDNLYWYRRVMGKEIKFLLHFVKESKQDESGMPNNRFLAERTGGTYSTLKVQPAELEDSGVYFCASQRSVTETIYFGEGSWLTVV.

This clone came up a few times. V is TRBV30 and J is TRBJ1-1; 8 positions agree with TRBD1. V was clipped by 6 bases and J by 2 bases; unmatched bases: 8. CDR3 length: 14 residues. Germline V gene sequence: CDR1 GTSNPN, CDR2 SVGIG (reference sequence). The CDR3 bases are TGTGCCTGTGGGGGACAGGCACTAAACACTGAAGCTTTCTTT. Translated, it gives CACGGQALNTEAFF.

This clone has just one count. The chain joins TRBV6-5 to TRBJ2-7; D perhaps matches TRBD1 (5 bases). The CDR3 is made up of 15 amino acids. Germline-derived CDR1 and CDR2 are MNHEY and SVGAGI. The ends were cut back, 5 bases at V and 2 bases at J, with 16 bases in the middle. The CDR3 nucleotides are TGTGCCAGCAGTACGACAGCCGGGCCCACCTACGAGCAGTACTTC. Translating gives CASSTTAGPTYEQYF.

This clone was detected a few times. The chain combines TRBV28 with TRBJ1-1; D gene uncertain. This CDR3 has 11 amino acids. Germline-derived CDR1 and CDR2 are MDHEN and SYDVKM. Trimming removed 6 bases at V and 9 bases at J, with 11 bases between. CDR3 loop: CASSVDLKAFF. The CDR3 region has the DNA TGTGCCAGCAGCGTAGATCTTAAAGCTTTCTTT. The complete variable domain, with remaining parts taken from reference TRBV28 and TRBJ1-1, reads DVKVTQSSRYLVKRTGEKVFLECVQDMDHENMFWYRQDPGLGLRLIYFSYDVKMKEKGDIPEGYSVSREKKERFSLILESASTNQTSMYLCASSVDLKAFFGQGTRLTVV.

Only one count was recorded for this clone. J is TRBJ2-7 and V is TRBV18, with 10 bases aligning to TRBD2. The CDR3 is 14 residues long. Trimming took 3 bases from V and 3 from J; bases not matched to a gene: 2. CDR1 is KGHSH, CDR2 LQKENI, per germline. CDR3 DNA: TGTGCCAGCTCACCCACTAGCGGGGACTACGAGCAGTACTTC. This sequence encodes CASSPTSGDYEQYF. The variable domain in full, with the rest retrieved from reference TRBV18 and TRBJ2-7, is NAGVMQNPRHLVRRRGQEARLRCSPMKGHSHVYWYRQLPEEGLKFMVYLQKENIIDESGMPKERFSAEFPKEGPSILRIQQVVRGDSAAYFCASSPTSGDYEQYFGPGTRLTVT.

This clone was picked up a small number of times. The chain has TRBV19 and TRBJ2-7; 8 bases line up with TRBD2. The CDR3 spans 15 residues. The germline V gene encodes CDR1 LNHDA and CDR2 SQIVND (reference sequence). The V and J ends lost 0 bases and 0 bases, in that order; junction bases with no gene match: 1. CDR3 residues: CASSIDAGGSYEQYF. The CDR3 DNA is TGTGCCAGTAGTATAGACGCGGGGGGCTCCTACGAGCAGTACTTC.